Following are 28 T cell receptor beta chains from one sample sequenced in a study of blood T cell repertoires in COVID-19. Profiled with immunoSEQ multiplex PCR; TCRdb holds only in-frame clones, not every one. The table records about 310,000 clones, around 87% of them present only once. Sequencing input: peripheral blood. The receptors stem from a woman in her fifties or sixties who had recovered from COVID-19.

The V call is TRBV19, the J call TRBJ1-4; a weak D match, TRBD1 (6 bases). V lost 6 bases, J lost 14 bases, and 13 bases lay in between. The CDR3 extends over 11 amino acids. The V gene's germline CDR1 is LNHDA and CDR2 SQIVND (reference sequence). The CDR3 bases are TGTGCCAGTAGCCAGGGGATACAGCTGTTTTTT. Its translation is CASSQGIQLFF.

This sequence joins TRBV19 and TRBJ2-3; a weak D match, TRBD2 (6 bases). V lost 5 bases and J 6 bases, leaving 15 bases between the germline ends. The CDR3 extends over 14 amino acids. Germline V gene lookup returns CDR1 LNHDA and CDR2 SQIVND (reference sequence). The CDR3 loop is CASSRREGADTQYF. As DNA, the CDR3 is TGTGCCAGTAGTCGGCGGGAAGGGGCGGATACGCAGTATTTT.

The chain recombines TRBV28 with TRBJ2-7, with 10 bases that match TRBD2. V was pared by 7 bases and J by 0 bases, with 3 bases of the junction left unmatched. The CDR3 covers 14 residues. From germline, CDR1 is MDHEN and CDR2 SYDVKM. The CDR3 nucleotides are TGTGCCAGCAAGGCTAGCGGGAGCTCCTACGAGCAGTACTTC. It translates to CASKASGSSYEQYF.

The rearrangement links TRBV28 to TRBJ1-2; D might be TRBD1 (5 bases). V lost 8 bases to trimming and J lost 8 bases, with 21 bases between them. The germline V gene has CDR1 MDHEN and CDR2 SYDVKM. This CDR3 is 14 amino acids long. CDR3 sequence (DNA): TGTGCCAGCCTCCGGGGGGGAGGGTTTTACGGCTACACCTTC. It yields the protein CASLRGGGFYGYTF.

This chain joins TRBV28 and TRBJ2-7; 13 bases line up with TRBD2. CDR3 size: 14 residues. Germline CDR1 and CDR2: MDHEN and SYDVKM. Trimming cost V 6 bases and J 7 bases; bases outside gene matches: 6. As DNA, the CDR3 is TGTGCCAGCAGACCCCAGGGACTAGCGGGAGAGCAGTACTTC. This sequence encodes CASRPQGLAGEQYF.

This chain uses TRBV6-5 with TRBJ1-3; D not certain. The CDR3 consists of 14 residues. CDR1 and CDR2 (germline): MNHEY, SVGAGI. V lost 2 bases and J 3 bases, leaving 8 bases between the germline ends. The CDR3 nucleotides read TGTGCCAGCAGTTACGGAAGACTTGGAAACACCATATATTTT. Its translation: CASSYGRLGNTIYF.

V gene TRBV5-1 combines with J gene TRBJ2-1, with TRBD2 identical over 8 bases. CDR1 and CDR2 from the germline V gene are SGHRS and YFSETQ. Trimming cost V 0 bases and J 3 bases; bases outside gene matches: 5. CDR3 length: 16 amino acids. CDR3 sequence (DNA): TGCGCCAGCAGCTTGGCCAGGCTAGCGGGCTACAATGAGCAGTTCTTC. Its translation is CASSLARLAGYNEQFF.

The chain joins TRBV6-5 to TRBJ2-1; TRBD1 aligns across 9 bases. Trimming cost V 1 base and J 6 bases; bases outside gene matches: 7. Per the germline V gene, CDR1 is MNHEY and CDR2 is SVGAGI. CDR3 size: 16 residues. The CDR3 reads CASSYLWDREVNEQFF. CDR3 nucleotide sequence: TGTGCCAGCAGTTACTTATGGGACAGGGAGGTCAATGAGCAGTTCTTC.

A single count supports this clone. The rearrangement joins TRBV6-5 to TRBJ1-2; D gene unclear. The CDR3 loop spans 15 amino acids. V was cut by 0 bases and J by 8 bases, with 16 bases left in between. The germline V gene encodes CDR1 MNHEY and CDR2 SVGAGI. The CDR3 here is CASSYSYPGGNGYTF. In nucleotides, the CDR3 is TGTGCCAGCAGTTACTCGTATCCGGGTGGTAACGGCTACACCTTC.

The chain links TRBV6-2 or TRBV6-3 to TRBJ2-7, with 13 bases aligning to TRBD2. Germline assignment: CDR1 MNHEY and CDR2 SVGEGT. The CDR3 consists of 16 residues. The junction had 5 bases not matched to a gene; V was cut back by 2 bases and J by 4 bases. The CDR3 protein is CASSYRQLAGGYEQYF. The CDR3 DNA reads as TGTGCCAGCAGTTACCGCCAACTAGCGGGAGGGTACGAGCAGTACTTC.

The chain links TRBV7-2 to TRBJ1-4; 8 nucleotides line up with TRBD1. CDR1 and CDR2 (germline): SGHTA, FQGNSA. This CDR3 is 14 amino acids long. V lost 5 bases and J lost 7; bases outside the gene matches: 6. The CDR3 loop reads CASSTGTGGEKLFF. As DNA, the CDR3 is TGTGCCAGCAGCACCGGGACAGGCGGTGAAAAACTGTTTTTT.

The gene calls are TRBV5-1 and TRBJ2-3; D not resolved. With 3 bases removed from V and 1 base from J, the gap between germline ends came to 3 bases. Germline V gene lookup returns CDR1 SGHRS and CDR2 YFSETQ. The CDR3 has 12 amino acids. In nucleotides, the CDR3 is TGCGCCAGCAGCTCTCGCACAGATACGCAGTATTTT. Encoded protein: CASSSRTDTQYF.

CDR3 nucleotide sequence: TGTGCCTGGAGTCTAGGACAGAGCACAGATACGCAGTATTTT. Translation: CAWSLGQSTDTQYF. The genes are TRBV30 and TRBJ2-3; TRBD1 is a possible D gene (6 bases). CDR1 GTSNPN and CDR2 SVGIG come from the germline V gene (reference sequence). Trimming cost V 2 bases and J 0 bases, with 9 bases left between them. The CDR3 is 14 amino acids.

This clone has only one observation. CDR3 residues: CASSLRGQALNTEAFF. CDR3 nucleotide sequence: TGTGCCAGCAGCTTAAGGGGACAGGCGTTGAACACTGAAGCTTTCTTT. The rearrangement links TRBV7-3 to TRBJ1-1; 8 bases agree with TRBD1. V gave up 1 base and J gave up 0 bases; unmatched junction bases: 4. Per the germline V gene, CDR1 is SGHTA and CDR2 is FQGTGA. This CDR3 spans 16 amino acids.

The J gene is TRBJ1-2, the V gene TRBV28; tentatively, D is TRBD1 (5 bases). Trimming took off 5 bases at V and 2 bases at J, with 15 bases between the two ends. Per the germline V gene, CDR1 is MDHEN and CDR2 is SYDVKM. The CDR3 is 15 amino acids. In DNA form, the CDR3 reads TGTGCCAGCAGTCCCTTTCGACAGATAAACTATGGCTACACCTTC. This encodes CASSPFRQINYGYTF.

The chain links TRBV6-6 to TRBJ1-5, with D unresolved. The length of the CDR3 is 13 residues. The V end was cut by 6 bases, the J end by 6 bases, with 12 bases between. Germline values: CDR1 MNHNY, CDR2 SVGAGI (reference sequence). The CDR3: CASSPQGSQPQHF. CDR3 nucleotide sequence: TGTGCCAGCAGCCCGCAAGGGAGTCAGCCCCAGCATTTT.

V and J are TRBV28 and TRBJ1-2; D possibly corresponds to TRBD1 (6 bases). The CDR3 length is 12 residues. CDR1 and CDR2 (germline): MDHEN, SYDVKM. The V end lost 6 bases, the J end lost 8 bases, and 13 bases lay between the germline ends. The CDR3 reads CASSPDSKGYTF. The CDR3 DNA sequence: TGTGCCAGCAGCCCGGACAGTAAGGGCTACACCTTC.

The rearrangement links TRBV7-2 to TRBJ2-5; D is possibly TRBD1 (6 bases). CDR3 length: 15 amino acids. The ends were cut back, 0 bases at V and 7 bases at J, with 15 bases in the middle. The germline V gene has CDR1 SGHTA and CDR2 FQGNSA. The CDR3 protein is CASSLARSGVRTQYF. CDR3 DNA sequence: TGTGCCAGCAGCTTAGCCAGGTCAGGGGTAAGGACCCAGTACTTC.

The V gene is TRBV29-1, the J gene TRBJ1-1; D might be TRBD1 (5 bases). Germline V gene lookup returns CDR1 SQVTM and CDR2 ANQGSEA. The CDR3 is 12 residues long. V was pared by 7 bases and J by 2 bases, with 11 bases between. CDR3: CSANRRNTEAFF. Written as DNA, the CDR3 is TGCAGCGCGAACAGGAGAAACACTGAAGCTTTCTTT.

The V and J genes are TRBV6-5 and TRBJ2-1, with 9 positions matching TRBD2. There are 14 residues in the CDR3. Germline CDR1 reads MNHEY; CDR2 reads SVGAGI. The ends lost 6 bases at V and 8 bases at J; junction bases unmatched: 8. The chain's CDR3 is CASSRLAGRDEQFF. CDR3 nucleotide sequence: TGTGCCAGCAGCCGGCTAGCGGGAAGGGATGAGCAGTTCTTC.

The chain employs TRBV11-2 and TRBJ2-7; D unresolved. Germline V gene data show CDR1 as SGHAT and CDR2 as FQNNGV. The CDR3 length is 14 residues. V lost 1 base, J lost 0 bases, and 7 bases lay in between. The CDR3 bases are TGTGCCAGCAGCTTAGTATTCAGCTCCTACGAGCAGTACTTC. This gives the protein CASSLVFSSYEQYF.

In DNA form, the CDR3 reads TGTGCCTGGAGTGTGGCGGGAGGGCCTTTCTCAGATACGCAGTATTTT. Its translation is CAWSVAGGPFSDTQYF. The gene calls are TRBV30 and TRBJ2-3, with 9 nucleotides matching TRBD2. Unmatched junction bases numbered 8, after V lost 0 bases and J lost 4 bases. This CDR3 spans 16 amino acids. Germline CDR1 reads GTSNPN; CDR2 reads SVGIG (reference sequence).

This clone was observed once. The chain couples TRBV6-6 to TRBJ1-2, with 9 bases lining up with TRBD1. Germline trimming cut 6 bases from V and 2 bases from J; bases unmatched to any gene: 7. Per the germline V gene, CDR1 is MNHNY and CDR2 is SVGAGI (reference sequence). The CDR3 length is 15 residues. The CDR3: CASSRGGTGNYGYTF. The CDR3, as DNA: TGTGCCAGCAGCCGGGGCGGGACAGGGAACTATGGCTACACCTTC.

For the CDR3, the DNA is TGTGCCAGCAGCCCCCCGCTGCGGTACGAGCAGTACTTC. Translating gives CASSPPLRYEQYF. The V and J genes are TRBV12-3 or TRBV12-4 and TRBJ2-7, with D unresolved. Trimming stripped 6 bases from V and 4 bases from J, with 13 bases between. The CDR3 has 13 amino acids.

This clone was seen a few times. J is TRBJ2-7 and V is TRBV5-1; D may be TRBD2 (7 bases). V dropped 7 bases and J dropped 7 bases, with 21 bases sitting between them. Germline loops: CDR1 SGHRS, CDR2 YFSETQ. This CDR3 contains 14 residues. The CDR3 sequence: CASSPTGGLLEQYF. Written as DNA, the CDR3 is TGCGCCAGCTCCCCCACGGGGGGCCTCCTGGAGCAGTACTTC. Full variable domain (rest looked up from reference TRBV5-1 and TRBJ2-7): KAGVTQTPRYLIKTRGQQVTLSCSPISGHRSVSWYQQTPGQGLQFLFEYFSETQRNKGNFPGRFSGRQFSNSRSEMNVSTLELGDSALYLCASSPTGGLLEQYFGPGTRLTVT.

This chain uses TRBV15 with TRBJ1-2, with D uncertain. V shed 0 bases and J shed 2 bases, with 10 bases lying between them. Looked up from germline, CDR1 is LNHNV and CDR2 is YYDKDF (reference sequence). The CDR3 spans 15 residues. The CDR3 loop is CATSRDLGQNYGYTF. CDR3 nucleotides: TGTGCCACCAGCAGAGATCTTGGCCAGAACTATGGCTACACCTTC.

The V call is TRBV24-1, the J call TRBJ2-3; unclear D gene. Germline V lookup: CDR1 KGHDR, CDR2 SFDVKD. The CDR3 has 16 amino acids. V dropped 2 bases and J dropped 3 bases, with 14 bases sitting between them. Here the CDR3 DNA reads TGTGCCACCAGTGATTCGACGGCCCCGCGGACAGATACGCAGTATTTT. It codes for CATSDSTAPRTDTQYF.

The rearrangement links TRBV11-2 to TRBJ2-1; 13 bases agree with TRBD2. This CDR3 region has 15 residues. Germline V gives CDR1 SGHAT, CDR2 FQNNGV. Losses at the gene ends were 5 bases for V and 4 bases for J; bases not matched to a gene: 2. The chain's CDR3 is CASSQLAGGYNEQFF. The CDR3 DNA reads TGTGCCAGCAGCCAACTAGCGGGGGGGTACAATGAGCAGTTCTTC. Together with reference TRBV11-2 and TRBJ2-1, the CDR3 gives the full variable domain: EAGVAQSPRYKIIEKRQSVAFWCNPISGHATLYWYQQILGQGPKLLIQFQNNGVVDDSQLPKDRFSAERLKGVDSTLKIQPAKLEDSAVYLCASSQLAGGYNEQFFGPGTRLTVL.